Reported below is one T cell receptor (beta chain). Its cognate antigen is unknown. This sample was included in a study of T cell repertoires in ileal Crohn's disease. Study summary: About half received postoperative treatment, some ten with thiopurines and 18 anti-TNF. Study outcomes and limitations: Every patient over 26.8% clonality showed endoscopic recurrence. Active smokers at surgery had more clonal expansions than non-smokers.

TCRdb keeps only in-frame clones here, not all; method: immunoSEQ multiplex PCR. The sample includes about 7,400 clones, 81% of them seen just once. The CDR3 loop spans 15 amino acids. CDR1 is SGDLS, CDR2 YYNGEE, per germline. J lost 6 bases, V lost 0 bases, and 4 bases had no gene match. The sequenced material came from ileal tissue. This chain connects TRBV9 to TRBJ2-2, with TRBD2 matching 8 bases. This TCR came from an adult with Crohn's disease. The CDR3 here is CASSVGAGGAGELFF. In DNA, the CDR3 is TGTGCCAGCAGCGTAGGCGCGGGAGGTGCCGGGGAGCTGTTTTTT.